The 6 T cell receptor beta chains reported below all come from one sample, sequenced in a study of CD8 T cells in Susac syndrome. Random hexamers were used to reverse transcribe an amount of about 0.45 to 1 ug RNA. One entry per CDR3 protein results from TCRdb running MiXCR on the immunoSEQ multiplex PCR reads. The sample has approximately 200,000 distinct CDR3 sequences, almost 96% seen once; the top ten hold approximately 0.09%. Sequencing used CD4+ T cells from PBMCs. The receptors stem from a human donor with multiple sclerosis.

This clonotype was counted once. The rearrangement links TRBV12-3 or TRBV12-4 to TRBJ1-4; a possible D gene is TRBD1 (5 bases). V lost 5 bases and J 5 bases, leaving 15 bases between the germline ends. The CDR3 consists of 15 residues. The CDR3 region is CASSHGRGRNEKLFF. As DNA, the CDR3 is TGTGCCAGCAGTCACGGACGGGGCCGGAATGAAAAACTGTTTTTT.

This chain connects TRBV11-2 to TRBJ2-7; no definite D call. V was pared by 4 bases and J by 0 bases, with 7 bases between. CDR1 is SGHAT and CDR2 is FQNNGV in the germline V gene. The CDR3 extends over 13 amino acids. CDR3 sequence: CASSSRRSYEQYF. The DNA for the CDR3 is TGTGCCAGCAGCTCCCGACGCTCCTACGAGCAGTACTTC.

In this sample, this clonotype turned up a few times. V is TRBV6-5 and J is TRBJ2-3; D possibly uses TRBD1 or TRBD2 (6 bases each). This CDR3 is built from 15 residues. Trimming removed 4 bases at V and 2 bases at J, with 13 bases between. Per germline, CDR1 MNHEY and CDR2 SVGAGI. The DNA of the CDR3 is TGTGCCAGCAGTTCTCCCGGGGGCCCCACAGATACGCAGTATTTT. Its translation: CASSSPGGPTDTQYF.

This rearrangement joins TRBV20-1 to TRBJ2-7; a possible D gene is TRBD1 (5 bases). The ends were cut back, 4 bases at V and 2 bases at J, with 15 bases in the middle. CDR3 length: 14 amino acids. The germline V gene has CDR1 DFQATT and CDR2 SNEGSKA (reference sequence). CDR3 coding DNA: TGCAGTGCTACCTCCCTCAGGGCTCCCTACGAGCAGTACTTC. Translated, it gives CSATSLRAPYEQYF.

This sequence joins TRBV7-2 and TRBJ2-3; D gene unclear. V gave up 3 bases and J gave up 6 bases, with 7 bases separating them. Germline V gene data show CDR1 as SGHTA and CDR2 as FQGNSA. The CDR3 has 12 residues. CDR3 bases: TGTGCCAGCAGCTTCTCGATGGATACGCAGTATTTT. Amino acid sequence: CASSFSMDTQYF. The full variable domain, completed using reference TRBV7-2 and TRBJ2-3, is GAGVSQSPSNKVTEKGKDVELRCDPISGHTALYWYRQSLGQGLEFLIYFQGNSAPDKSGLPSDRFSAERTGGSVSTLTIQRTQQEDSAVYLCASSFSMDTQYFGPGTRLTVL.

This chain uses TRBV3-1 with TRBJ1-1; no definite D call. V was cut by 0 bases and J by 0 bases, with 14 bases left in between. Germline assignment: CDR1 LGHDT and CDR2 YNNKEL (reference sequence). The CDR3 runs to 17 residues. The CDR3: CASSQEWRVAMNTEAFF. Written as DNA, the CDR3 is TGTGCCAGCAGCCAAGAGTGGAGGGTGGCTATGAACACTGAAGCTTTCTTT. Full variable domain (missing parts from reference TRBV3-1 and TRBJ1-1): DTAVSQTPKYLVTQMGNDKSIKCEQNLGHDTMYWYKQDSKKFLKIMFSYNNKELIINETVPNRFSPKSPDKAHLNLHINSLELGDSAVYFCASSQEWRVAMNTEAFFGQGTRLTVV.